The 27 T cell receptor beta chains below were found in one sample sequenced in a study of CD8 T cells in Susac syndrome. The RNA input was about 0.5 to 1 ug, and it was reverse transcribed with random hexamers. MiXCR, run by TCRdb on the immunoSEQ multiplex PCR reads, gives a single entry per CDR3 protein. Of under 200,000 distinct CDR3 sequences in the sample, about 96% were seen once. Sequencing input: CD4+ T cells from PBMCs. The source is a human donor with Susac syndrome.

The chain joins TRBV6-6 to TRBJ2-5; D perhaps matches TRBD1 (5 bases). CDR1 MNHNY and CDR2 SVGAGI come from the germline V gene (reference sequence). The CDR3 loop spans 12 amino acids. V was pared by 6 bases and J by 6 bases, with 11 bases between. In nucleotides, the CDR3 is TGTGCCAGCAGCCCAGGGTATAAGACCCAGTACTTC. As protein: CASSPGYKTQYF.

The rearrangement joins TRBV20-1 to TRBJ2-1, with no clear D. V was trimmed by 0 bases and J by 0 bases, leaving 18 bases between them. Germline CDR1 reads DFQATT; CDR2 reads SNEGSKA (reference sequence). This CDR3 is 18 amino acids long. CDR3 sequence reads: CSARDPRLAPSSYNEQFF. Written as DNA, the CDR3 is TGCAGTGCTAGAGATCCACGCCTGGCGCCGAGCTCCTACAATGAGCAGTTCTTC.

The chain employs TRBV5-6 and TRBJ2-1; D gene ambiguous. V was trimmed by 4 bases and J by 0 bases, leaving 11 bases between them. From germline, CDR1 is SGHDT and CDR2 YYEEEE. CDR3 length: 15 residues. The CDR3 DNA is TGTGCCAGCAGCCCTGCTGGTCCCTCCTACAATGAGCAGTTCTTC. It codes for CASSPAGPSYNEQFF.

The V gene is TRBV9, the J gene TRBJ2-1; the D gene is possibly TRBD1 (5 bases). Trimming took off 0 bases at V and 7 bases at J, with 17 bases between the two ends. This CDR3 comprises 16 residues. Looked up from germline, CDR1 is SGDLS and CDR2 is YYNGEE. CDR3 region: CASSVAARGKGNEQFF. In nucleotides, the CDR3 is TGTGCCAGCAGCGTAGCGGCCCGCGGAAAGGGGAATGAGCAGTTCTTC.

The chain joins TRBV5-4 to TRBJ2-2; no clear D. Germline V lookup: CDR1 SGHNT, CDR2 YYREEE (reference sequence). Trimming shortened V by 2 bases and J by 0 bases, and 5 bases separated the two germline ends. The CDR3 consists of 14 residues. The DNA of the CDR3 is TGTGCCAGCAGCTTTAGGACGAACACCGGGGAGCTGTTTTTT. Translation gives CASSFRTNTGELFF.

This sequence joins TRBV20-1 and TRBJ2-1; 13 bases fit TRBD2. In germline, CDR1 is DFQATT, CDR2 SNEGSKA (reference sequence). CDR3 length: 15 amino acids. The V and J ends lost 5 bases and 9 bases, in that order; junction bases with no gene match: 10. In DNA form, the CDR3 reads TGCAGTGCTTTCCCAGGGACTAGCGGGATTGTTGAGCAGTTCTTC. It encodes CSAFPGTSGIVEQFF.

The chain couples TRBV6-2 or TRBV6-3 to TRBJ2-7; weak D call: TRBD2 (5 bases). The CDR3 consists of 14 residues. CDR1 MNHEY and CDR2 SVGEGT come from the germline V gene. The germline V and J ends were trimmed by 2 bases and 6 bases, with 14 bases remaining between them. As DNA, the CDR3 is TGTGCCAGCAGTTACCGTATCGGGGATACCGAGCAGTACGTC. Protein: CASSYRIGDTEQYV.

This chain links TRBV7-9 with TRBJ2-1, with D perhaps matching TRBD1 (7 bases). In germline, CDR1 is SEHNR, CDR2 FQNEAQ (reference sequence). CDR3 length equals 15 residues. Deletions cut 3 bases from V and 2 bases from J, with 11 bases between. The chain's CDR3 is CASSLGRGAYNEQFF. CDR3 nucleotide sequence: TGTGCCAGCAGCTTGGGCAGGGGGGCCTACAATGAGCAGTTCTTC.

The chain joins TRBV7-2 to TRBJ2-3; D unresolved. Germline V gives CDR1 SGHTA, CDR2 FQGNSA. CDR3 length: 12 residues. V was clipped by 10 bases and J by 2 bases, with 10 bases between them. CDR3 nucleotide sequence: TGTGCCACCTCCCTCTCCACAGATACGCAGTATTTT. It translates to CATSLSTDTQYF.

The chain combines TRBV12-3 or TRBV12-4 with TRBJ1-1; TRBD1 might be the D (5 bases). This CDR3 comprises 15 residues. With 1 base removed from V and 1 base from J, the gap between germline ends came to 10 bases. CDR3 amino acids: CASSLGRGANTEAFF. DNA of the CDR3: TGTGCCAGCAGTTTAGGAAGAGGGGCGAACACTGAAGCTTTCTTT.

The chain combines TRBV10-3 with TRBJ2-1; D gene ambiguous. The CDR3 sequence is 13 residues long. Per germline, CDR1 ENHRY and CDR2 SYGVKD. Trimming took 6 bases from V and 4 from J, leaving 10 bases between them. CDR3 region: CAISQLEYNEQFF. CDR3 DNA sequence: TGTGCCATCAGCCAACTTGAGTACAATGAGCAGTTCTTC.

This rearrangement joins TRBV7-3 to TRBJ2-7, with 7 bases fitting TRBD2. The length of the CDR3 is 15 residues. Per germline, CDR1 SGHTA and CDR2 FQGTGA. J lost 2 bases, V lost 1 base, and 5 bases had no gene match. CDR3: CASSLMGGSAYEQYF. CDR3 DNA sequence: TGTGCCAGCAGCTTAATGGGCGGGAGTGCCTACGAGCAGTACTTC.

The rearrangement links TRBV7-9 to TRBJ1-2, with D perhaps matching TRBD1 (6 bases). Germline assignment: CDR1 SEHNR and CDR2 FQNEAQ (reference sequence). The CDR3 is 14 amino acids. Between the trimmed V and J ends, which lost 0 bases and 5 bases, there was a span of 10 bases. Here the CDR3 DNA reads TGTGCCAGCAGCTTAGCAGGGGGTTCATATGGCTACACCTTC. This codes for CASSLAGGSYGYTF.

This rearrangement joins TRBV2 to TRBJ2-5; a possible D gene is TRBD1 (5 bases). CDR1 is SNHLY, CDR2 FYNNEI, per germline. Trimming took 6 bases from V and 1 from J, leaving 9 bases between them. This CDR3 is built from 13 residues. The chain's CDR3 is CASRTAVQETQYF. For the CDR3, the DNA is TGTGCCAGCAGGACAGCCGTCCAAGAGACCCAGTACTTC.

This clonotype has only one observation. This sequence joins TRBV3-1 and TRBJ2-1, with D possibly TRBD2 on 5 matching bases. Trimming pared 1 base from V and 15 bases from J, leaving 19 bases between. Germline V gene sequence: CDR1 LGHDT, CDR2 YNNKEL (reference sequence). The CDR3 sequence is 14 residues long. DNA for the CDR3: TGTGCCAGCAGCCAAGTCGTGACTACCAACATTCCGTTCTTC. It translates to CASSQVVTTNIPFF.

V and J are TRBV11-2 and TRBJ2-5; TRBD2 matches 13 bases. CDR3 length: 16 residues. V shed 5 bases and J 3 bases; nucleotides not matched to a gene: 6. The germline V gene has CDR1 SGHAT and CDR2 FQNNGV. CDR3 region: CASSVTSGRAKETQYF. DNA for the CDR3: TGTGCCAGCAGCGTAACTAGCGGGAGGGCCAAAGAGACCCAGTACTTC.

CDR3 coding DNA: TGTGCCAGCAGCAGAGGAAATCAGCCCCAGCATTTT. Translated, it gives CASSRGNQPQHF. The chain has TRBV7-2 and TRBJ1-5; D is unresolved. Per the germline V gene, CDR1 is SGHTA and CDR2 is FQGNSA. This CDR3 comprises 12 residues. With 5 bases removed from V and 4 bases from J, the gap between germline ends came to 6 bases.

In this sample, this clonotype turned up once. The V gene is TRBV15, the J gene TRBJ1-1; D is possibly TRBD1 (6 bases). Between the trimmed V and J ends, which lost 5 bases and 6 bases, there was a span of 16 bases. This CDR3 has 14 amino acids. Germline lookup yields CDR1 LNHNV and CDR2 YYDKDF (reference sequence). The CDR3 DNA follows: TGTGCCACCAGCGGAGGGTTTGAGGGGGCTGAAGCTTTCTTT. Its translation: CATSGGFEGAEAFF.

The V and J genes are TRBV29-1 and TRBJ2-7; the D gene could be TRBD1 or TRBD2 (5 bases each). The V gene's germline CDR1 is SQVTM and CDR2 ANQGSEA. CDR3 length: 15 amino acids. V shed 3 bases and J shed 5 bases, with 20 bases lying between them. The CDR3 DNA reads TGCAGCGTTGAGGTGCAGGGTTCGAGGGGCGACGAGCAGTACTTC. It translates to CSVEVQGSRGDEQYF.

This clonotype appeared once. This chain uses TRBV7-2 with TRBJ2-7; tentative D call: TRBD2 (5 bases). This CDR3 has 15 residues. V was shortened by 1 base and J by 0 bases, with 10 bases between the two germline ends. Germline V gene sequence: CDR1 SGHTA, CDR2 FQGNSA. CDR3 in amino acids: CASSLGGGNSYEQYF. CDR3 DNA: TGTGCCAGCAGCTTAGGCGGAGGTAACTCCTACGAGCAGTACTTC.

This clonotype was seen once. The chain combines TRBV7-9 with TRBJ2-1; D remains unclear. Per germline, CDR1 SEHNR and CDR2 FQNEAQ (reference sequence). The germline V and J ends were trimmed by 5 bases and 5 bases, with 10 bases remaining between them. This CDR3 region has 13 residues. As DNA, the CDR3 is TGTGCCAGCAGCGGGTGGGCGGACAATGAGCAGTTCTTC. Residues: CASSGWADNEQFF.

The rearrangement uses TRBV29-1 and TRBJ2-3; D assignment may be TRBD1 or TRBD2 (6 bases each). Deletions cut 4 bases from V and 2 bases from J, with 16 bases between. The CDR3 consists of 15 residues. CDR1 and CDR2 (germline): SQVTM, ANQGSEA. For the CDR3, the DNA is TGCAGCGTTGTTGGCCAGGGGAGGTTCACAGATACGCAGTATTTT. Protein product: CSVVGQGRFTDTQYF.

V and J are TRBV30 and TRBJ1-1; 9 nucleotides agree with TRBD1. Germline V gene lookup returns CDR1 GTSNPN and CDR2 SVGIG (reference sequence). CDR3 size: 13 residues. The V gene end was trimmed by 0 bases and the J gene end by 12 bases; junction bases not matched to a gene: 8. The CDR3, as DNA: TGTGCCTGGAGTGTAATGGGGACAGGGAGGACTTTCTTT. It translates to CAWSVMGTGRTFF.

The chain links TRBV11-1 to TRBJ2-7; 9 bases are shared with TRBD1. J was trimmed by 4 bases and V by 5 bases; bases with no gene match: 3. Per the germline V gene, CDR1 is SGHAT and CDR2 is FQDESV (reference sequence). CDR3 length: 13 amino acids. DNA of the CDR3: TGTGCCAGCAGCCCCGACAGGGGGTACGAGCAGTACGTC. This encodes CASSPDRGYEQYV.

The chain has TRBV19 and TRBJ1-2; no definite D call. The CDR3 contains 14 residues. Trimming took off 7 bases at V and 4 bases at J, with 16 bases between the two ends. In germline, CDR1 is LNHDA, CDR2 SQIVND (reference sequence). The CDR3 region has the DNA TGTGCCAGTACCAGATCTGCGGAACCCTATGGCTACACCTTC. Protein: CASTRSAEPYGYTF.

The rearrangement joins TRBV5-6 to TRBJ1-2, with D possibly TRBD1 on 5 matching bases. This CDR3 is built from 13 residues. The germline V and J ends were trimmed by 5 bases and 3 bases, with 11 bases remaining between them. Per the germline V gene, CDR1 is SGHDT and CDR2 is YYEEEE. The CDR3 DNA reads as TGTGCCAGCAGTACGGGGGGAGACTATGGCTACACCTTC. Translation: CASSTGGDYGYTF.

The chain links TRBV7-3 to TRBJ2-1; 15 nucleotides agree with TRBD2. CDR1 is SGHTA, CDR2 FQGTGA, per germline. There are 16 residues in the CDR3. V lost 5 bases, J lost 10 bases, and 9 bases stayed unmatched. CDR3 loop: CASSDFGLAGGREQFF. CDR3 bases: TGTGCCAGCAGCGACTTCGGACTAGCGGGAGGGCGAGAGCAGTTCTTC.